Listed below are T cell receptor beta chains from one sample, sequenced in a study of tumour-infiltrating T cells in Burkitt lymphoma. The table came from immunoSEQ multiplex PCR; TCRdb's copy has only in-frame clones and leaves some out. The sample contains some 14,000 clones, roughly 74% of which appear only once. The sequenced material came from tumor tissue. These receptor sequences come from a human donor with diffuse large B-cell lymphoma. Each CDR3 is given with its conserved first and last residue. The order of the fields is clone size, J gene, D gene, V gene, CDR3 protein, CDR3 DNA. The D gene is left open where the match is weak. Clone size appears in some rows only: once, few, many, or a class for an expanded clone.

abundance: NA; j_gene: TRBJ1-1; d_gene: TRBD1; v_gene: TRBV9; CDR3aa: CASSVADREKGTEAFF; CDR3nt: TGTGCCAGCAGCGTAGCTGACAGGGAAAAAGGAACTGAAGCTTTCTTT
abundance: NA; j_gene: TRBJ2-6; d_gene: NA; v_gene: TRBV5-1; CDR3aa: CASSRTPSSGANVLTF; CDR3nt: TGCGCCAGCAGCAGGACACCCAGCTCTGGGGCCAACGTCCTGACTTTC
abundance: few; j_gene: TRBJ1-5; d_gene: NA; v_gene: TRBV28; CDR3aa: CASSLGIGGAGNQPQHF; CDR3nt: TGTGCCAGCAGTTTAGGCATTGGGGGGGCGGGCAATCAGCCCCAGCATTTT
abundance: NA; j_gene: TRBJ1-2; d_gene: TRBD1; v_gene: TRBV7-9; CDR3aa: CASSPQGRDYGYTF; CDR3nt: TGTGCCAGCAGCCCACAGGGGCGGGACTATGGCTACACCTTC
abundance: NA; j_gene: TRBJ1-2; d_gene: TRBD1; v_gene: TRBV6-1; CDR3aa: CASTPPIGQAGYTF; CDR3nt: TGTGCCAGCACCCCCCCAATCGGACAGGCCGGCTACACCTTC
abundance: NA; j_gene: TRBJ2-2; d_gene: TRBD2; v_gene: TRBV11-2; CDR3aa: CASSGRTSRNTGELFF; CDR3nt: TGTGCCAGCAGCGGTCGGACTAGCAGGAACACCGGGGAGCTGTTTTTT
abundance: once; j_gene: TRBJ1-1; d_gene: NA; v_gene: TRBV5-6; CDR3aa: CASSFRQHRNTEAFF; CDR3nt: TGTGCCAGCAGCTTTCGTCAACACCGAAACACTGAAGCTTTCTTT
abundance: once; j_gene: TRBJ1-1; d_gene: NA; v_gene: TRBV5-1; CDR3aa: CASSLFRGITEAFF; CDR3nt: TGCGCCAGCAGCTTGTTTCGGGGAATAACTGAAGCTTTCTTT
abundance: medium-sized; j_gene: TRBJ1-1; d_gene: NA; v_gene: TRBV4-1; CDR3aa: CASSQGTGLAFF; CDR3nt: TGCGCCAGCAGCCAAGGAACGGGGCTCGCTTTCTTT
abundance: NA; j_gene: TRBJ1-2; d_gene: TRBD1; v_gene: TRBV19; CDR3aa: CASSIDRGRCTF; CDR3nt: TGTGCCAGTAGTATAGACAGGGGGCGTTGCACCTTC
abundance: NA; j_gene: TRBJ1-1; d_gene: NA; v_gene: TRBV7-2; CDR3aa: CASSLAERNTEAFF; CDR3nt: TGTGCCAGCAGCTTAGCGGAGAGGAACACTGAAGCTTTCTTT
abundance: NA; j_gene: TRBJ1-1; d_gene: NA; v_gene: TRBV27; CDR3aa: CASSSPLRGSEAFF; CDR3nt: TGTGCCAGCAGTTCGCCCCTCCGGGGTAGTGAAGCTTTCTTT
abundance: few; j_gene: TRBJ1-1; d_gene: NA; v_gene: TRBV6-5; CDR3aa: CASRGWGGTEAFF; CDR3nt: TGTGCCAGCAGAGGGTGGGGGGGGACTGAAGCTTTCTTT
abundance: NA; j_gene: TRBJ2-1; d_gene: TRBD2; v_gene: TRBV27; CDR3aa: CASSREGYNEQFF; CDR3nt: TGTGCCAGCAGTCGGGAGGGCTACAATGAGCAGTTCTTC
abundance: few; j_gene: TRBJ1-1; d_gene: TRBD1; v_gene: TRBV28; CDR3aa: CASRPDKWDREAFF; CDR3nt: TGTGCCAGCAGACCGGACAAATGGGACAGGGAAGCTTTCTTT
abundance: NA; j_gene: TRBJ2-5; d_gene: NA; v_gene: TRBV28; CDR3aa: CASSWNRETETQYF; CDR3nt: TGTGCCAGCAGCTGGAACAGGGAAACGGAGACCCAGTACTTC
abundance: few; j_gene: TRBJ1-1; d_gene: TRBD1; v_gene: TRBV29-1; CDR3aa: CSVVRGLNTEAFF; CDR3nt: TGCAGCGTTGTCAGGGGGCTGAACACTGAAGCTTTCTTT
abundance: few; j_gene: TRBJ1-4; d_gene: NA; v_gene: TRBV5-1; CDR3aa: CASIIPTTGSPNEKLFF; CDR3nt: TGCGCCAGCATCATACCTACAACAGGTTCACCTAATGAAAAACTGTTTTTT
abundance: NA; j_gene: TRBJ2-1; d_gene: NA; v_gene: TRBV7-9; CDR3aa: CASSLGHGGEQFF; CDR3nt: TGTGCCAGCAGCTTAGGTCACGGGGGTGAGCAGTTCTTC
abundance: NA; j_gene: TRBJ2-3; d_gene: TRBD2; v_gene: TRBV27; CDR3aa: CASSLTGLAGVESTDTQYF; CDR3nt: TGTGCCAGCAGTTTAACCGGACTAGCGGGAGTTGAGAGCACAGATACGCAGTATTTT
abundance: NA; j_gene: TRBJ1-2; d_gene: TRBD1; v_gene: TRBV9; CDR3aa: CASSVGNRGRPGYTF; CDR3nt: TGTGCCAGCAGCGTAGGAAACAGGGGGCGACCTGGCTACACCTTC
abundance: NA; j_gene: TRBJ2-2; d_gene: NA; v_gene: TRBV5-1; CDR3aa: CASQGTGELFF; CDR3nt: TGCGCCAGCCAAGGCACCGGGGAGCTGTTTTTT
abundance: NA; j_gene: TRBJ2-2; d_gene: TRBD2; v_gene: TRBV19; CDR3aa: CASSAQMTSGRSYSNTGELFF; CDR3nt: TGTGCCAGTAGTGCCCAAATGACTAGCGGGAGGTCGTACTCGAACACCGGGGAGCTGTTTTTT
abundance: NA; j_gene: TRBJ2-7; d_gene: TRBD2; v_gene: TRBV7-8; CDR3aa: CASSRSGLAYEQYF; CDR3nt: TGTGCCAGCAGCAGGTCGGGACTAGCCTACGAGCAGTACTTC
abundance: few; j_gene: TRBJ1-1; d_gene: TRBD1; v_gene: TRBV14; CDR3aa: CASSGGAKTGGTEAFF; CDR3nt: TGTGCCAGCAGCGGGGGGGCCAAGACAGGGGGCACTGAAGCTTTCTTT
abundance: NA; j_gene: TRBJ2-7; d_gene: NA; v_gene: TRBV7-9; CDR3aa: CASSLSDGSLLYEQYF; CDR3nt: TGTGCCAGCAGCTTAAGTGACGGGAGTCTGCTCTACGAGCAGTACTTC
abundance: once; j_gene: TRBJ2-1; d_gene: TRBD2; v_gene: TRBV25-1; CDR3aa: CATQRLAGANEQFF; CDR3nt: TGTGCCACTCAGCGACTAGCGGGAGCAAATGAGCAGTTCTTC
abundance: once; j_gene: TRBJ2-3; d_gene: NA; v_gene: TRBV27; CDR3aa: CASSTWTGDTQYF; CDR3nt: TGTGCCAGCAGTACCTGGACTGGAGATACGCAGTATTTT
abundance: NA; j_gene: TRBJ1-3; d_gene: NA; v_gene: TRBV29-1; CDR3aa: CSVVTSSGNTIYF; CDR3nt: TGCAGCGTTGTAACGAGCTCTGGAAACACCATATATTTT
abundance: NA; j_gene: TRBJ1-4; d_gene: NA; v_gene: TRBV5-4; CDR3aa: CASSLDRYNEKLFF; CDR3nt: TGTGCCAGCAGTCTCGACAGGTATAATGAAAAACTGTTTTTT
abundance: NA; j_gene: TRBJ2-7; d_gene: NA; v_gene: TRBV27; CDR3aa: CAAGYEQYF; CDR3nt: TGTGCCGCCGGTTACGAGCAGTACTTC
abundance: NA; j_gene: TRBJ2-2; d_gene: NA; v_gene: TRBV7-9; CDR3aa: CASTQGGASPAGELFF; CDR3nt: TGTGCCAGCACTCAAGGAGGGGCTAGCCCGGCCGGGGAGCTGTTTTTT
abundance: NA; j_gene: TRBJ2-7; d_gene: TRBD1; v_gene: TRBV27; CDR3aa: CASSSTGGEQYF; CDR3nt: TGTGCCAGCAGTTCGACAGGGGGCGAGCAGTACTTC
abundance: NA; j_gene: TRBJ2-3; d_gene: TRBD2; v_gene: TRBV29-1; CDR3aa: CSVAWGLAGGTGGTDTQYF; CDR3nt: TGCAGCGTTGCATGGGGACTAGCGGGAGGAACGGGGGGCACAGATACGCAGTATTTT
abundance: NA; j_gene: TRBJ1-2; d_gene: NA; v_gene: TRBV6-4; CDR3aa: CASSLQGTNYGYTF; CDR3nt: TGTGCCAGCAGTCTCCAGGGTACTAACTATGGCTACACCTTC
abundance: NA; j_gene: TRBJ2-3; d_gene: NA; v_gene: TRBV28; CDR3aa: CASSLHVEKATDTQYF; CDR3nt: TGTGCCAGCAGTTTACACGTTGAGAAGGCCACAGATACGCAGTATTTT
abundance: NA; j_gene: TRBJ1-1; d_gene: TRBD1; v_gene: TRBV29-1; CDR3aa: CSVDDAGTAFF; CDR3nt: TGCAGCGTTGACGATGCCGGGACAGCTTTTTTT
abundance: NA; j_gene: TRBJ2-3; d_gene: TRBD2; v_gene: TRBV30; CDR3aa: CAWSASGSGTDTQYF; CDR3nt: TGTGCCTGGAGTGCTAGCGGGAGCGGGACAGATACGCAGTATTTT
abundance: NA; j_gene: TRBJ2-2; d_gene: TRBD2; v_gene: TRBV7-6; CDR3aa: CASSLGAGTGTGELFF; CDR3nt: TGTGCCAGCAGCTTAGGAGCGGGGACCGGTACCGGGGAGCTGTTTTTT
abundance: NA; j_gene: TRBJ2-7; d_gene: NA; v_gene: TRBV6-5; CDR3aa: CAISESGGFYEQYF; CDR3nt: TGTGCCATCAGTGAGTCGGGGGGCTTCTACGAGCAGTACTTC
abundance: NA; j_gene: TRBJ2-1; d_gene: NA; v_gene: TRBV30; CDR3aa: CAWSVWGSYSYNEQFF; CDR3nt: TGTGCCTGGAGTGTATGGGGGTCCTACTCCTACAATGAGCAGTTCTTC
abundance: few; j_gene: TRBJ2-1; d_gene: TRBD2; v_gene: TRBV9; CDR3aa: CASSTTTSGRVNEQFF; CDR3nt: TGTGCCAGCAGCACCACGACTAGCGGGAGGGTCAATGAGCAGTTCTTC
abundance: NA; j_gene: TRBJ2-1; d_gene: TRBD2; v_gene: TRBV27; CDR3aa: CASSLPGTTLYNEQFF; CDR3nt: TGTGCCAGCAGTTTACCGGGGACTACCCTATACAATGAGCAGTTCTTC
abundance: NA; j_gene: TRBJ1-5; d_gene: NA; v_gene: TRBV5-1; CDR3aa: CASSLAGGPHQPQHF; CDR3nt: TGCGCCAGCAGCTTGGCCGGGGGGCCCCATCAGCCCCAGCATTTT
abundance: NA; j_gene: TRBJ1-2; d_gene: NA; v_gene: TRBV7-9; CDR3aa: CASSYPQGAANYGYTF; CDR3nt: TGTGCCAGCAGCTATCCTCAGGGTGCAGCTAACTATGGCTACACCTTC
abundance: NA; j_gene: TRBJ1-2; d_gene: NA; v_gene: TRBV9; CDR3aa: CASSGSGFEGLANYGYTF; CDR3nt: TGTGCCAGCAGCGGCTCTGGGTTTGAGGGGCTAGCTAACTATGGCTACACCTTC
abundance: NA; j_gene: TRBJ2-7; d_gene: TRBD1; v_gene: TRBV18; CDR3aa: CASSRLTGTGTYEQYF; CDR3nt: TGTGCCAGCTCCCGTCTTACCGGGACAGGCACCTACGAGCAGTACTTC
abundance: NA; j_gene: TRBJ1-4; d_gene: NA; v_gene: TRBV14; CDR3aa: CASSQVSQENEKLFF; CDR3nt: TGTGCCAGCAGCCAAGTGTCCCAGGAGAATGAAAAACTGTTTTTT
abundance: few; j_gene: TRBJ2-2; d_gene: NA; v_gene: TRBV21-1; CDR3aa: CASSKSGGHSPNTGELFF; CDR3nt: TGTGCCAGCAGCAAATCCGGAGGACATTCCCCTAACACCGGGGAGCTGTTTTTT
abundance: NA; j_gene: TRBJ2-3; d_gene: TRBD2; v_gene: TRBV29-1; CDR3aa: CSVEGVLAGGSTDTQYF; CDR3nt: TGCAGCGTTGAAGGGGTCCTAGCGGGAGGCAGCACAGATACGCAGTATTTT
abundance: NA; j_gene: TRBJ2-5; d_gene: NA; v_gene: TRBV7-2; CDR3aa: CASRLRGKALRGETQYF; CDR3nt: TGTGCCAGCAGACTCCGGGGAAAGGCCCTCAGGGGAGAGACCCAGTACTTC
abundance: NA; j_gene: TRBJ2-1; d_gene: NA; v_gene: TRBV7-2; CDR3aa: CASSLAGWVNEQFF; CDR3nt: TGTGCCAGCAGCTTAGCGGGATGGGTCAATGAGCAGTTCTTC
abundance: NA; j_gene: TRBJ1-5; d_gene: NA; v_gene: TRBV29-1; CDR3aa: CSVGGNQPQHF; CDR3nt: TGCAGCGTTGGGGGGAATCAGCCCCAGCATTTT
abundance: once; j_gene: TRBJ2-3; d_gene: NA; v_gene: TRBV11-2; CDR3aa: CASSIYRSDTQYF; CDR3nt: TGTGCCAGCAGCATATACAGGAGTGATACGCAGTATTTT
abundance: NA; j_gene: TRBJ1-1; d_gene: NA; v_gene: TRBV28; CDR3aa: CASSLGGEAFF; CDR3nt: TGTGCCAGCAGTTTAGGCGGCGAAGCTTTCTTT
abundance: few; j_gene: TRBJ2-2; d_gene: TRBD2; v_gene: TRBV5-5; CDR3aa: CASRERERYTGELFF; CDR3nt: TGTGCCAGCAGGGAGCGGGAGAGGTACACCGGGGAGCTGTTTTTT
abundance: NA; j_gene: TRBJ2-7; d_gene: NA; v_gene: TRBV10-3; CDR3aa: CAISDQSDEQYF; CDR3nt: TGTGCCATCAGTGATCAGTCAGACGAGCAGTACTTC
abundance: NA; j_gene: TRBJ1-2; d_gene: NA; v_gene: TRBV19; CDR3aa: CASSPGTAAYGYTF; CDR3nt: TGTGCCAGTAGTCCAGGGACGGCGGCCTATGGCTACACCTTC
abundance: NA; j_gene: TRBJ2-1; d_gene: TRBD2; v_gene: TRBV10-3; CDR3aa: CAISDPAGGPDEQFF; CDR3nt: TGTGCCATCAGTGACCCAGCGGGAGGGCCGGATGAGCAGTTCTTC
abundance: NA; j_gene: TRBJ2-7; d_gene: TRBD1; v_gene: TRBV6-4; CDR3aa: CASRGTGNEQYF; CDR3nt: TGTGCCAGCAGAGGGACAGGTAACGAGCAGTACTTC